These T cell receptor beta chains were read from a single sample in a study of TIL therapy for anti-PD-1-resistant metastatic lung cancer. Assay: immunoSEQ multiplex PCR; the TCRdb copy retains only in-frame clones and omits some. The profile covers tens of thousands of clones, with less than 75% appearing a single time and 4.5% to 7% taken by the ten largest. Sequences were derived from blood, sampled at baseline. These receptors were obtained from a person aged 25 to 80 with non-small cell lung cancer. CDR3s include the opening cysteine and the closing phenylalanine or tryptophan. The order of the fields is clone size, V gene, J gene, D gene, CDR3 length, CDR3 protein, CDR3 DNA. The D gene is left open where the match is weak. Not all rows give a size; the values are once, few, many and, for expanded clones, a class.

NA	TRBV27	TRBJ1-2	NA	15	CASSLNTDGLYGYTF	TGTGCCAGCAGTCTTAACACCGACGGTCTCTACGGCTACACCTTC
NA	TRBV6-1	TRBJ2-7	TRBD2	15	CASGGGRERDYEQYF	TGTGCCAGCGGGGGGGGTCGAGAGCGGGACTACGAGCAGTACTTC
NA	TRBV4-2	TRBJ2-2	TRBD1	15	CASSQRDREAGELFF	TGTGCCAGCAGCCAAAGGGACAGGGAGGCCGGGGAGCTGTTTTTT
NA	TRBV21-1	TRBJ1-1	NA	15	CATRQGGVRDTEAFF	TGTGCCACTCGACAGGGGGGAGTGAGGGACACTGAAGCTTTCTTT
few	TRBV5-1	TRBJ1-6	TRBD1	15	CASSTGTGANSPLHF	TGCGCCAGCAGCACCGGGACAGGAGCTAATTCACCCCTCCACTTT
NA	TRBV27	TRBJ1-4	NA	15	CASSLWSGANEKLFF	TGTGCCAGCAGTTTATGGTCAGGGGCTAATGAAAAACTGTTTTTT
NA	TRBV19	TRBJ2-5	NA	13	CASSISRVETQYF	TGTGCCAGTAGTATATCCAGGGTAGAGACCCAGTACTTC
NA	TRBV5-1	TRBJ1-1	TRBD1	15	CASSLGTGRNTEAFF	TGCGCCAGCAGCTTGGGGACAGGGAGGAACACTGAAGCTTTCTTT
NA	TRBV27	TRBJ1-1	TRBD1	15	CASSPLDRGDTEAFF	TGTGCCAGCAGTCCACTGGACAGGGGGGATACTGAAGCTTTCTTT
NA	TRBV28	TRBJ2-7	NA	12	CASSLGFSEQYF	TGTGCCAGCAGTTTAGGTTTTAGCGAGCAGTACTTC
NA	TRBV30	TRBJ1-5	NA	13	CAWSVGLDQPQHF	TGTGCCTGGAGTGTAGGGCTGGATCAGCCCCAGCATTTT
NA	TRBV5-6	TRBJ2-2	NA	16	CASSLVDRSSTGELFF	TGTGCCAGCAGCTTGGTCGACAGGTCTTCCACCGGGGAGCTGTTTTTT
NA	TRBV4-2	TRBJ1-6	TRBD1	14	CASSSDRGISPLHF	TGTGCCAGCAGCTCCGACAGGGGTATTTCACCCCTCCACTTT
NA	TRBV7-3	TRBJ2-2	TRBD2	19	CASSLSPARAGVNTGELFF	TGTGCCAGCAGCTTAAGTCCAGCTCGAGCGGGAGTAAACACCGGGGAGCTGTTTTTT
NA	TRBV19	TRBJ2-1	NA	12	CASRDSYNEQFF	TGTGCCAGTCGTGACTCCTACAATGAGCAGTTCTTC
few	TRBV2	TRBJ2-2	NA	14	CASLAEMNTGELFF	TGTGCCAGCTTGGCGGAAATGAACACCGGGGAGCTGTTTTTT
NA	TRBV5-5	TRBJ1-4	NA	14	CASTAGQPFEKLFF	TGTGCCAGCACCGCTGGGCAGCCTTTCGAAAAACTGTTTTTT
NA	TRBV5-1	TRBJ2-5	NA	12	CASSSGLGTQYF	TGCGCCAGCAGCTCGGGGCTAGGGACCCAGTACTTC
NA	TRBV5-1	TRBJ1-1	NA	15	CASSLEAGPTLEAFF	TGCGCCAGCAGCTTGGAAGCAGGGCCGACACTTGAAGCTTTCTTT
NA	TRBV7-3	TRBJ2-1	TRBD2	14	CASSPRGGQNEQFF	TGTGCCAGCAGCCCCCGGGGGGGGCAGAATGAGCAGTTCTTC
few	TRBV4-3	TRBJ1-5	NA	15	CASSQVRSTNQPQHF	TGCGCCAGCAGCCAAGTCCGGAGTACGAATCAGCCCCAGCATTTT
NA	TRBV4-2	TRBJ2-5	NA	13	CASRDPGHQTQYF	TGTGCCAGCAGGGATCCGGGTCACCAGACCCAGTACTTC
NA	TRBV5-4	TRBJ2-7	TRBD1	13	CASSRDRGFEQYF	TGTGCCAGCAGCAGGGACAGGGGATTCGAGCAGTACTTC
NA	TRBV6-6	TRBJ2-5	NA	13	CASRRGGGETQYF	TGTGCCAGCCGCCGGGGCGGAGGAGAGACCCAGTACTTC
NA	TRBV9	TRBJ1-1	TRBD1	14	CASSYTGTDTEAFF	TGTGCCAGCAGCTACACGGGGACAGACACTGAAGCTTTCTTT
NA	TRBV5-6	TRBJ1-2	NA	14	CASSLGQPIYGYTF	TGTGCCAGCAGCTTAGGACAGCCTATCTATGGCTACACCTTC
NA	TRBV9	TRBJ2-1	TRBD2	15	CASSVESGSINEQFF	TGTGCCAGCAGCGTAGAAAGCGGGAGTATCAATGAGCAGTTCTTC
NA	TRBV19	TRBJ1-2	NA	14	CASSSPGGNYGYTF	TGTGCCAGTAGCTCGCCGGGGGGAAACTATGGCTACACCTTC
NA	TRBV6-5	TRBJ2-7	TRBD2	14	CASSYSPLGGEQYF	TGTGCCAGCAGTTACTCCCCGCTCGGGGGGGAGCAGTACTTC
NA	TRBV10-3	TRBJ2-5	TRBD2	13	CAISGLAMETQYF	TGTGCCATCTCGGGACTAGCGATGGAGACCCAGTACTTC
NA	TRBV27	TRBJ2-3	NA	15	CASRVAVGGTDTQYF	TGTGCCAGCAGAGTAGCGGTGGGGGGCACAGATACGCAGTATTTT
NA	TRBV11-2	TRBJ2-1	TRBD2	16	CASSLVRGGSWNEQFF	TGTGCCAGCAGCTTGGTACGGGGAGGGAGTTGGAATGAGCAGTTCTTC
once	TRBV28	TRBJ1-4	TRBD1	13	CASSYLQGVELFF	TGTGCCAGCAGCTACCTCCAGGGGGTCGAGCTGTTTTTT
NA	TRBV9	TRBJ2-2	NA	15	CASSAPTQGAGELFF	TGTGCCAGCAGCGCCCCGACTCAGGGTGCCGGGGAGCTGTTTTTT
NA	TRBV5-4	TRBJ2-3	NA	15	CASSLSGSRTDTQYF	TGTGCCAGCAGCTTGTCAGGGTCCCGCACAGATACGCAGTATTTT
NA	TRBV11-2	TRBJ1-4	TRBD1	15	CASSGRQGTNEKLFF	TGTGCCAGCAGCGGACGACAGGGAACTAATGAAAAACTGTTTTTT
NA	TRBV30	TRBJ2-7	TRBD2	14	CAWSAGLAGAEQYF	TGTGCCTGGAGTGCCGGTCTAGCGGGCGCAGAGCAGTACTTC
NA	TRBV4-3	TRBJ2-1	TRBD2	15	CASSQDQREGREQFF	TGCGCCAGCAGCCAAGACCAGCGGGAGGGCCGGGAGCAGTTCTTC
NA	TRBV6-5	TRBJ2-1	NA	15	CASSKGGPTYNEQFF	TGTGCCAGCTCCAAAGGAGGGCCTACCTACAATGAGCAGTTCTTC
NA	TRBV15	TRBJ1-2	NA	15	CATSRDRRADYGYTF	TGTGCCACCAGCAGAGATCGCAGGGCTGACTATGGCTACACCTTC
NA	TRBV5-1	TRBJ1-1	NA	15	CASSLGGSENTEAFF	TGCGCCAGCAGCTTGGGGGGGTCGGAGAACACTGAAGCTTTCTTT
NA	TRBV5-6	TRBJ2-7	TRBD1	13	CASSRGLSYEQYF	TGTGCCAGCAGCAGGGGGCTCTCCTACGAGCAGTACTTC
NA	TRBV7-8	TRBJ1-1	NA	14	CASRIGVGNTEAFF	TGTGCCAGCAGAATAGGGGTGGGGAACACTGAAGCTTTCTTT
NA	TRBV7-8	TRBJ2-5	NA	12	CASTIRPEAQYF	TGTGCCAGCACAATCCGACCTGAGGCCCAGTACTTC
few	TRBV9	TRBJ2-5	NA	12	CASSVDLETQYF	TGTGCCAGCAGCGTAGATCTCGAGACCCAGTACTTC
NA	TRBV11-1	TRBJ1-1	TRBD1	15	CASSTDRGKNTEAFF	TGTGCCAGCAGCACGGACAGGGGGAAGAACACTGAAGCTTTCTTT
NA	TRBV7-9	TRBJ1-1	NA	12	CASRLGWTEAFF	TGTGCCAGCAGACTGGGCTGGACTGAAGCTTTCTTT